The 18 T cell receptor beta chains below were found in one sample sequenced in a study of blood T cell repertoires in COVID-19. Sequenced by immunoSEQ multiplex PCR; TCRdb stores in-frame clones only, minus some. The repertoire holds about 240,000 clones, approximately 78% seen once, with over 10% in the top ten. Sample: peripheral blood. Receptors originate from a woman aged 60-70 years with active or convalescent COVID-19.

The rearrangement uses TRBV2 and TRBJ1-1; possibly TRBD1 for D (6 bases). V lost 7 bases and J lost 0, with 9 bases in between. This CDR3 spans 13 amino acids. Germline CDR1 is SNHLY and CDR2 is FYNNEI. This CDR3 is CASIQGMNTEAFF. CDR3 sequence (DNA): TGTGCCAGCATACAGGGTATGAACACTGAAGCTTTCTTT.

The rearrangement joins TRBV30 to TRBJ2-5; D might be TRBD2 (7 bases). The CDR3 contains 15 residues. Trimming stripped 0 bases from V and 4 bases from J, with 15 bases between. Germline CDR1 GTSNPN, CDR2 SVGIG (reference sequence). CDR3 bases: TGTGCCTGGAGTGTTGGGGGGGGCGGGGTAGAGACCCAGTACTTC. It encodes CAWSVGGGGVETQYF. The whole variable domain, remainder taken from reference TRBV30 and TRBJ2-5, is SQTIHQWPATLVQPVGSPLSLECTVEGTSNPNLYWYRQAAGRGLQLLFYSVGIGQISSEVPQNLSASRPQDRQFILSSKKLLLSDSGFYLCAWSVGGGGVETQYFGPGTRLLVL.

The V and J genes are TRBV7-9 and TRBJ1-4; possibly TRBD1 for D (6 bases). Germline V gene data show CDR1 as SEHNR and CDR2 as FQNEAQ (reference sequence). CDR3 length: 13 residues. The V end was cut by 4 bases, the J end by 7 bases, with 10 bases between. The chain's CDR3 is CASSWEGGEKLFF. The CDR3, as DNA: TGTGCCAGCAGCTGGGAGGGGGGTGAAAAACTGTTTTTT.

The CDR3 reads CASKRTDYGYTF. Here the CDR3 DNA reads TGTGCCAGCAAACGGACAGACTATGGCTACACCTTC. The V call is TRBV25-1, the J call TRBJ1-2; tentative D call: TRBD1 (6 bases). The CDR3 spans 12 residues. The germline gives CDR1 MGHDK, CDR2 SYGVNS. V was shortened by 7 bases and J by 3 bases, with 9 bases between the two germline ends.

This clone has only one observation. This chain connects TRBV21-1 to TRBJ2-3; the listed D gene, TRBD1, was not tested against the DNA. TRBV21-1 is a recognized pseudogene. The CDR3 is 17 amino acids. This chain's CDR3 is CASSKERGTHDIYTQYF. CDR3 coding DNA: TGTGCCAGCAGCAAAGAGAGGGGGACACACGACATTTATACGCAGTATTTT.

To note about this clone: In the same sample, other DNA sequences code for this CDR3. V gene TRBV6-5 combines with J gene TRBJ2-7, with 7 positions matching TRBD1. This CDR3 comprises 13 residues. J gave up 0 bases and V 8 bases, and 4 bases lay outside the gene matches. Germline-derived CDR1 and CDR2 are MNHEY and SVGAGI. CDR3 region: CASQRGLSYEQYF. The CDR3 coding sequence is TGTGCCAGCCAGAGGGGGCTCTCCTACGAGCAGTACTTC.

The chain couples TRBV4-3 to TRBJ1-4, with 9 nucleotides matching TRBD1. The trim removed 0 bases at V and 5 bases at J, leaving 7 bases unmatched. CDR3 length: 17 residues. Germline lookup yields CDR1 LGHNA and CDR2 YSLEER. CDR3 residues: CASSQDPPQGANEKLFF. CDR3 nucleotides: TGCGCCAGCAGCCAAGATCCCCCACAGGGGGCAAATGAAAAACTGTTTTTT.

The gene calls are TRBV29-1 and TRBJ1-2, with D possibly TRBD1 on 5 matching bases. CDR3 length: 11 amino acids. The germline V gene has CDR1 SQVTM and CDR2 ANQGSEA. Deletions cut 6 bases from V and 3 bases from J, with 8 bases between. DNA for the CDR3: TGCAGCGTAGGGGTGGACTATGGCTACACCTTC. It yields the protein CSVGVDYGYTF.

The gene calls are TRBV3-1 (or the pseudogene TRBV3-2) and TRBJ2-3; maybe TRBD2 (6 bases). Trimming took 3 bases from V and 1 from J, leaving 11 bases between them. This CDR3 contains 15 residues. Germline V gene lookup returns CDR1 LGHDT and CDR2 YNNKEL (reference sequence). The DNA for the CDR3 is TGTGCCAGCAGCCAGGGGGACTTGGGCACAGATACGCAGTATTTT. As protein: CASSQGDLGTDTQYF.

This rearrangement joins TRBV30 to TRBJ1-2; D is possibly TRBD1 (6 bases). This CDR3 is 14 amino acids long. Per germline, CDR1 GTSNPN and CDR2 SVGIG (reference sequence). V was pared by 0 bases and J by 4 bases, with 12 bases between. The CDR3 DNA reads TGTGCCTGGAGTGTACGAGGGGGAACCTATGGCTACACCTTC. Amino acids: CAWSVRGGTYGYTF.

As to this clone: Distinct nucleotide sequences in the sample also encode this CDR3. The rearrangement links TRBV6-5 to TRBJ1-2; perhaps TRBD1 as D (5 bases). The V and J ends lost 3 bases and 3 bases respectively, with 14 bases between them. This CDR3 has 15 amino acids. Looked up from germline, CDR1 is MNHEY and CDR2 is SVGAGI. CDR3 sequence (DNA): TGTGCCAGCAGTTATTCGGCGGGGGGGGACTATGGCTACACCTTC. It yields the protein CASSYSAGGDYGYTF.

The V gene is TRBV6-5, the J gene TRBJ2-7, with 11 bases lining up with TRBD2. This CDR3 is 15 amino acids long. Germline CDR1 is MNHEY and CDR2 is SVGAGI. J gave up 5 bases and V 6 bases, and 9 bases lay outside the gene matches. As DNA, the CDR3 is TGTGCCAGCAGAAATAGCGGGGGGGCCTTCCACGAGCAGTACTTC. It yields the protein CASRNSGGAFHEQYF.

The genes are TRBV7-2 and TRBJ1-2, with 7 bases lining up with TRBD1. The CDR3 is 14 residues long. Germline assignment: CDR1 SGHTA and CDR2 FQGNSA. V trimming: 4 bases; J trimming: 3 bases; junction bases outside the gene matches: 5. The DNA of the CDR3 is TGTGCCAGCAGCTCAGGGGGAGGTGACTATGGCTACACCTTC. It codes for CASSSGGGDYGYTF. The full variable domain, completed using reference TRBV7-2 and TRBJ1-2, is GAGVSQSPSNKVTEKGKDVELRCDPISGHTALYWYRQSLGQGLEFLIYFQGNSAPDKSGLPSDRFSAERTGGSVSTLTIQRTQQEDSAVYLCASSSGGGDYGYTFGSGTRLTVV.

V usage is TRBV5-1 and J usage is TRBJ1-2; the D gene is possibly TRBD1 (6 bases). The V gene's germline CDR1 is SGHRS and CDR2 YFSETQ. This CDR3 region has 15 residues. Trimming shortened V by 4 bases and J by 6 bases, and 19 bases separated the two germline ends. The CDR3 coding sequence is TGCGCCAGCAGCCCACAGGGAAACGGGAGGGATGGCTACACCTTC. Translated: CASSPQGNGRDGYTF.

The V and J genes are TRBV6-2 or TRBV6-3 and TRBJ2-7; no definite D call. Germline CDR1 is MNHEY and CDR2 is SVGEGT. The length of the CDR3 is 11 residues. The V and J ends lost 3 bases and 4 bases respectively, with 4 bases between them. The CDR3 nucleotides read TGTGCCAGCAGTTATTATTACGAGCAGTACTTC. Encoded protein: CASSYYYEQYF.

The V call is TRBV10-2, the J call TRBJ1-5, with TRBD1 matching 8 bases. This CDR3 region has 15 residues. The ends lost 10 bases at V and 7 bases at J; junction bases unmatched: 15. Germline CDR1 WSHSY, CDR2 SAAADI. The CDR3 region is CATSQVDRGEQPQHF. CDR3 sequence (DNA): TGCGCCACCTCCCAGGTCGACAGGGGAGAACAGCCCCAGCATTTT.

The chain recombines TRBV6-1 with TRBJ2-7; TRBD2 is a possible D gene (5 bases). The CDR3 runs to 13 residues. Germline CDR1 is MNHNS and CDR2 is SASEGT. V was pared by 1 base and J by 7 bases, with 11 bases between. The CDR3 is CASSEGTRGEQYF. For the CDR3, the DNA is TGTGCCAGCAGTGAAGGGACCCGAGGGGAGCAGTACTTC.

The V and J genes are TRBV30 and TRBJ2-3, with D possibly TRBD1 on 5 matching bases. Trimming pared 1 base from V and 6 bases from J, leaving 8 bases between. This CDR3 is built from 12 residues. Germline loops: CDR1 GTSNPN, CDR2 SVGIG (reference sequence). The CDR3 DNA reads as TGTGCCTGGAGTGCGACAGCGGATACGCAGTATTTT. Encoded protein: CAWSATADTQYF. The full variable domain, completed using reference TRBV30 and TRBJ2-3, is SQTIHQWPATLVQPVGSPLSLECTVEGTSNPNLYWYRQAAGRGLQLLFYSVGIGQISSEVPQNLSASRPQDRQFILSSKKLLLSDSGFYLCAWSATADTQYFGPGTRLTVL.